This passage covers 22 T cell receptor beta chains from one sample sequenced in a study of identical twins. One entry per CDR3 protein results from TCRdb running MiXCR on the 5' RACE reads. The table includes about 660,000 distinct CDR3 sequences, over 8.5% detected once. This sample was shared with a second study, whose subject was yellow fever vaccine responses in identical twins.

The sequencing sample was made of PBMCs. All receptors derive from a woman aged 18-29 years in good health.

The genes are TRBV3-1 and TRBJ2-1; the D gene is possibly TRBD2 (6 bases). The germline V gene has CDR1 LGHDT and CDR2 YNNKEL (reference sequence). This CDR3 is 16 amino acids long. V lost 0 bases and J lost 3, with 12 bases in between. The chain's CDR3 is CASSQDLTSFYNEQFF. DNA for the CDR3: TGTGCCAGCAGCCAAGATCTTACTAGCTTCTACAATGAGCAGTTCTTC.

This clonotype was counted ten times or more. Germline and junction disagree at one end, which may indicate a read error. The CDR3 sequence is CASSYSGGTDTQYF. DNA for the CDR3: TGTGCCAGCAGCTACTCCGGGGGCACAGATACGCAGTATTTT. The V and J genes are TRBV6-5 and TRBJ2-3; possibly TRBD2 for D (5 bases). The CDR3 covers 14 residues. CDR1 and CDR2 (germline): MNHEY, SVGAGI.

The chain employs TRBV6-2 or TRBV6-3 and TRBJ2-1, with 11 bases fitting TRBD2. V shed 2 bases, J shed 1 base, and the junction held 7 bases outside the gene matches. Germline lookup yields CDR1 MNHEY and CDR2 SVGEGT. The CDR3 has 18 amino acids. In DNA form, the CDR3 reads TGTGCCAGCAGTTACCTATCGGCTAGCGGGAGGTCCTACAATGAGCAGTTCTTC. It is translated as CASSYLSASGRSYNEQFF.

The chain carries TRBV12-3 or TRBV12-4 and TRBJ1-5; TRBD1 might be the D (5 bases). V was cut by 6 bases and J by 6 bases, with 21 bases left in between. This CDR3 is built from 16 residues. This CDR3 is CASSLSPGFGSQPQHF. The CDR3 bases are TGTGCCAGCAGCCTCAGCCCAGGGTTTGGTAGTCAGCCCCAGCATTTT.

This clonotype has a count of ten or more. The chain links TRBV12-3 or TRBV12-4 to TRBJ2-1; D is possibly TRBD1 (6 bases). This CDR3 has 15 residues. V lost 1 base and J 8 bases, leaving 15 bases between the germline ends. Written as DNA, the CDR3 is TGTGCCAGCAGTTTAGTGGCGACAGGTTCCGATGAGCAGTTCTTC. Translating gives CASSLVATGSDEQFF.

This clonotype has at least ten counts. The chain links TRBV7-9 to TRBJ2-7; D is unresolved. Trimming pared 2 bases from V and 9 bases from J, leaving 14 bases between. The germline gives CDR1 SEHNR, CDR2 FQNEAQ (reference sequence). This CDR3 is 13 amino acids long. The CDR3 protein is CASSLWLDTSQYF. CDR3 bases: TGTGCCAGCAGCTTATGGCTAGACACTTCGCAGTACTTC.

This clonotype was recorded at least ten times. This rearrangement joins TRBV29-1 to TRBJ2-1; D unclear. Germline CDR1 reads SQVTM; CDR2 reads ANQGSEA. CDR3 length equals 13 residues. V gave up 7 bases and J gave up 1 base, with 11 bases separating them. CDR3 nucleotides: TGCAGCGCCTACGACGGTTCCTACAATGAGCAGTTCTTC. This sequence encodes CSAYDGSYNEQFF.

This sequence joins TRBV6-5 and TRBJ2-7, with TRBD2 as a possible D gene (6 bases). CDR3 length: 14 amino acids. V was shortened by 0 bases and J by 7 bases, with 13 bases between the two germline ends. Germline loops: CDR1 MNHEY, CDR2 SVGAGI. CDR3 sequence: CASSYSIRGWEQYF. Written as DNA, the CDR3 is TGTGCCAGCAGTTACTCGATCCGGGGGTGGGAGCAGTACTTC.

This chain joins TRBV12-3 or TRBV12-4 and TRBJ2-1; 9 nucleotides match TRBD2. The CDR3 is 18 amino acids. Trimming cost V 3 bases and J 6 bases; bases outside gene matches: 15. CDR3 loop: CASSFGLSGVAGANEQFF. Written as DNA, the CDR3 is TGTGCCAGCAGTTTTGGCTTATCTGGGGTAGCGGGAGCCAATGAGCAGTTCTTC.

This clonotype was seen a handful of times. Here the CDR3 DNA reads TGTGCCAGCAGTTTGCGGGGGATCGAAGGGCTCGAGCAGTACTTC. This translates into CASSLRGIEGLEQYF. This chain joins TRBV28 and TRBJ2-7, with 7 nucleotides matching TRBD2. Germline CDR1 MDHEN, CDR2 SYDVKM. The CDR3 contains 15 residues. V shed 3 bases and J 6 bases; nucleotides not matched to a gene: 11.

The J gene is TRBJ1-2, the V gene TRBV5-6, with D perhaps TRBD1 (6 bases). Germline CDR1 and CDR2: SGHDT and YYEEEE. The CDR3 extends over 17 amino acids. Between the trimmed V and J ends, which lost 1 base and 5 bases, there was a span of 21 bases. CDR3 region: CASSLRDPDRILYGYTF. As DNA, the CDR3 is TGTGCCAGCAGCTTGCGCGACCCCGACAGGATTCTGTATGGCTACACCTTC.

In its sample, this clonotype was seen a few times. V usage is TRBV28 and J usage is TRBJ2-2; the D is unclear. The CDR3 loop spans 17 amino acids. V was clipped by 3 bases and J by 0 bases, with 14 bases between them. Looked up from germline, CDR1 is MDHEN and CDR2 is SYDVKM. The CDR3 DNA reads as TGTGCCAGCAGTTTGGGGTTCGACTCATCGAACACCGGGGAGCTGTTTTTT. Translated, it gives CASSLGFDSSNTGELFF.

This sequence joins TRBV6-2 or TRBV6-3 and TRBJ2-7; possibly TRBD2 for D (6 bases). The CDR3 consists of 15 residues. Trimming removed 6 bases from V and 5 bases from J, with 20 bases in between. CDR1 is MNHEY, CDR2 SVGEGT, per germline. The CDR3 DNA is TGTGCCAGCAGCGCACCGACTCCGCGGGGAGACGAGCAGTACTTC. Its protein is CASSAPTPRGDEQYF.

The sample holds many counts of this clonotype. CDR3 bases: TGTGCCAGCAGCCAAGAACGCGGTGCGGAGACCCAGTACTTC. Residues: CASSQERGAETQYF. V and J are TRBV4-2 and TRBJ2-5; the D is unclear. Germline V CDR1 and CDR2: LGHNA, YNFKEQ. The V gene lost 0 bases and the J gene lost 5 bases, with 10 bases spanning the gap. There are 14 residues in the CDR3.

This clonotype has a handful of counts. DNA of the CDR3: TGTGCCAGCAGCTTAGCAGACGGGGGCTCCTACGAGCAGTACTTC. Encoded protein: CASSLADGGSYEQYF. V gene TRBV7-2 combines with J gene TRBJ2-7, with D possibly TRBD2 on 6 matching bases. Germline V lookup: CDR1 SGHTA, CDR2 FQGNSA. The V gene lost 0 bases and the J gene lost 0 bases, with 9 bases spanning the gap. The CDR3 is made up of 15 amino acids.

The chain links TRBV5-1 to TRBJ2-7, with D unclear. Germline-derived CDR1 and CDR2 are SGHRS and YFSETQ. Trimming took 1 base from V and 5 from J, leaving 16 bases between them. The CDR3 has 15 residues. As DNA, the CDR3 is TGCGCCAGCAGCTTGTCAGGACGGGCGATCCACGAGCAGTACTTC. Translating gives CASSLSGRAIHEQYF.

This clonotype was seen more than once but under ten times. The chain recombines TRBV28 with TRBJ2-7; the match to TRBD1 covers 9 bases. Trimming cost V 4 bases and J 4 bases; bases outside gene matches: 11. Germline CDR1 and CDR2: MDHEN and SYDVKM. This CDR3 region has 16 residues. DNA for the CDR3: TGTGCCAGCAGTTCACGCACCGGGACAGGGTCGTACGAGCAGTACTTC. Its translation is CASSSRTGTGSYEQYF.

Many counts were recorded for this clonotype. V is TRBV3-1 and J is TRBJ2-5; D possibly uses TRBD1 or TRBD2 (5 bases each). The germline V and J ends were trimmed by 4 bases and 5 bases, with 11 bases remaining between them. Germline values: CDR1 LGHDT, CDR2 YNNKEL (reference sequence). The CDR3 is 13 amino acids. The DNA of the CDR3 is TGTGCCAGCAGCCCTAAGGGACCTGAGACCCAGTACTTC. Translating gives CASSPKGPETQYF.

The chain has TRBV30 and TRBJ2-1, with 8 bases matching TRBD2. This CDR3 has 14 amino acids. Germline V gene data show CDR1 as GTSNPN and CDR2 as SVGIG (reference sequence). V lost 2 bases and J lost 0; bases outside the gene matches: 0. CDR3 region: CAWSSGSSYNEQFF. The CDR3 DNA is TGTGCCTGGAGTAGCGGGAGCTCCTACAATGAGCAGTTCTTC.

The chain recombines TRBV5-6 with TRBJ1-1; D is ambiguous. V was clipped by 4 bases and J by 6 bases, with 13 bases between them. The CDR3 totals 13 residues. Germline CDR1 reads SGHDT; CDR2 reads YYEEEE. As DNA, the CDR3 is TGTGCCAGCAGCGTCGCCGGGTACCCTGAAGCTTTCTTT. It codes for CASSVAGYPEAFF.

In this sample, this clonotype turned up a few times. V gene TRBV4-1 combines with J gene TRBJ1-2; D unclear. V lost 1 base and J 6 bases, leaving 12 bases between the germline ends. The CDR3 loop spans 14 amino acids. Germline V CDR1 and CDR2: MGHRA, YSYEKL. CDR3 in amino acids: CASSQGSQFNGYTF. CDR3 bases: TGCGCCAGCAGCCAAGGTTCCCAGTTTAATGGCTACACCTTC.

This sequence joins TRBV30 and TRBJ2-2, with D unresolved. V was shortened by 5 bases and J by 6 bases, with 10 bases between the two germline ends. Germline CDR1 reads GTSNPN; CDR2 reads SVGIG (reference sequence). The CDR3 sequence is 12 residues long. The CDR3 nucleotides are TGTGCCTGGGAGTTTGTAGCCGGGGAGCTGTTTTTT. Translating it yields CAWEFVAGELFF.